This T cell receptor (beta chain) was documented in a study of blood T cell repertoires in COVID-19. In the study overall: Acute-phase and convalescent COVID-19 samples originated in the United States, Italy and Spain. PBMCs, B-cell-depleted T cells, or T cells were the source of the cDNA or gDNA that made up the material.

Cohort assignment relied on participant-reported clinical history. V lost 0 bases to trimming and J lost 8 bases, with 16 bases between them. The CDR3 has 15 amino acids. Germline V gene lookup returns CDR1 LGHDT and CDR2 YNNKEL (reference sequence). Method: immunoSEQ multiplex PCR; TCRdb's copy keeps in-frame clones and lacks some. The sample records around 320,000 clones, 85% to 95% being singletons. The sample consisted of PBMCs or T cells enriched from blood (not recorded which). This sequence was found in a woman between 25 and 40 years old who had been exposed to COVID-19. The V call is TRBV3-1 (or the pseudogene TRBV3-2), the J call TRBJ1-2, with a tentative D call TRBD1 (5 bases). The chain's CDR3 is CASSQDLGRGWGYTF. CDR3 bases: TGTGCCAGCAGCCAAGATCTAGGGAGGGGTTGGGGCTACACCTTC.